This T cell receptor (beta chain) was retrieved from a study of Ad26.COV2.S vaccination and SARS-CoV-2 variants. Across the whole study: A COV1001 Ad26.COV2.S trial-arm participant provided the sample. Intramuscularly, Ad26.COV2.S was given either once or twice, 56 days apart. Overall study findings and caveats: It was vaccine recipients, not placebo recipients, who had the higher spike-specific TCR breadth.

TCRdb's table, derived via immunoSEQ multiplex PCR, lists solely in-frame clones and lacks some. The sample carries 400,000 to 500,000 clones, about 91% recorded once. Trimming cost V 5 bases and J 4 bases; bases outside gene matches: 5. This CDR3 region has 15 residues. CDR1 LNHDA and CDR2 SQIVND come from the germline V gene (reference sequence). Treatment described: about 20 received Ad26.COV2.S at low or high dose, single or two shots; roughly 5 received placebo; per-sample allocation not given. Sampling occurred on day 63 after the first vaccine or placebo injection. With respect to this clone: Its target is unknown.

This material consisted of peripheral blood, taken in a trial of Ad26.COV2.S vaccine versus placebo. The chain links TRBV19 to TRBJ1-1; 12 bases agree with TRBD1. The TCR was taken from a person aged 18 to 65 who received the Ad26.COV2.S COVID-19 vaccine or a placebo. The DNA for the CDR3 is TGTGCCAGTAGTGCGAGGGGACAGGGGGCCACTGAAGCTTTCTTT. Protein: CASSARGQGATEAFF.